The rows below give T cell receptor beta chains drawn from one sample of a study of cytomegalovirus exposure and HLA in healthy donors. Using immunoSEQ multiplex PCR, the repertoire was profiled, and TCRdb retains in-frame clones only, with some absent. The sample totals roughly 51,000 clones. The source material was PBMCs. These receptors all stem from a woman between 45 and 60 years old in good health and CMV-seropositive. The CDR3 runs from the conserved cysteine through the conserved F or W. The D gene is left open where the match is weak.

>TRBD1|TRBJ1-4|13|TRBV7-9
TGTGCCAGCAGCTCAGGGGGCCATGAAAAACTGTTTTTT
CASSSGGHEKLFF
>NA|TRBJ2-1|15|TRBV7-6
TGTGCCAGCAGCCCAACAGTGGGTTCCTACAATGAGCAGTTCTTC
CASSPTVGSYNEQFF
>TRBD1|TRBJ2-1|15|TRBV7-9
TGTGCCAGCAGCTTAGGGTACAGGGGGCGTATTGAGCAGTTCTTC
CASSLGYRGRIEQFF
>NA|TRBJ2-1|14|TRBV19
TGTGCCAGTAGCCTTCGGGGAGAGTACAATGAGCAGTTCTTC
CASSLRGEYNEQFF
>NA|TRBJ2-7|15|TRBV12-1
NA
CASSVGQGADYEQYF
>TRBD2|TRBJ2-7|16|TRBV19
TGTGCCAGTAGCATCGGACTAGCGAGGAGCTCCTACGAGCAGTACTTC
CASSIGLARSSYEQYF
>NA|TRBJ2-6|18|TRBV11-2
TGTGCCAGCAGCTTAGATTTTCGGGGGGCTTCTGGGGCCAACGTCCTGACTTTC
CASSLDFRGASGANVLTF
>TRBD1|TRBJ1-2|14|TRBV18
TGTGCCAGCTCACCGGAACAGGGGAACTATGGCTACACCTTC
CASSPEQGNYGYTF
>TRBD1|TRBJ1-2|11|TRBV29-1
TGCAGCGTTGGACAGGGGCATGGCTACACCTTC
CSVGQGHGYTF
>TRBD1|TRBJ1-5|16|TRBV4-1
TGCGCCAGCAGCCCAGACAGGGGGCGTATGGGGCAGCCCCAGCATTTT
CASSPDRGRMGQPQHF
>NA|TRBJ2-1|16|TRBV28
TGTGCCAGCAGTTTTCTCGCCGACAACCTCTACAATGAGCAGTTCTTC
CASSFLADNLYNEQFF
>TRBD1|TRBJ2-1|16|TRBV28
TGTGCCAGCAGTTTTGGGAACAGGGGGTCCTACAATGAGCAGTTCTTC
CASSFGNRGSYNEQFF
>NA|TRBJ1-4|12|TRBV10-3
TGTGCCATCAGTGAGGGAGGCGAAAAACTGTTTTTT
CAISEGGEKLFF
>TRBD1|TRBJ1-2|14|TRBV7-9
TGTGCCAGCAGACCGGGACAGGGGGGCTATGGCTACACCTTC
CASRPGQGGYGYTF
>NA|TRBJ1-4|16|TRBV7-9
TGTGCCAGCAGCTTATCAGGGAGGGGATTTAATGAAAAACTGTTTTTT
CASSLSGRGFNEKLFF
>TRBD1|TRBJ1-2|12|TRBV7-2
TGTGCCAGCAGCTTCGACAGGGGGGGATACACCTTC
CASSFDRGGYTF
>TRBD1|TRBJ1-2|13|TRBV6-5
TGTGCCAGCCGCGGGACAGGGTTTGACGGCTACACCTTC
CASRGTGFDGYTF
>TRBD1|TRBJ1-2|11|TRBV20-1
TGCAGTGCTAACAGGGGCATTCGCTACACCTTC
CSANRGIRYTF
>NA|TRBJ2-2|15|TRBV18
TGTGCCAGCTCACTTGCCAAAGGGGTAACCGGGGAGCTGTTTTTT
CASSLAKGVTGELFF
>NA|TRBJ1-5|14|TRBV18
TGTGCCAGCTCACCCAGACAGGACAATCAGCCCCAGCATTTT
CASSPRQDNQPQHF
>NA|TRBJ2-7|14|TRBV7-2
TGTGCCAGCAGCTTACAGGGGGGTTTCTACGAGCAGTACTTC
CASSLQGGFYEQYF
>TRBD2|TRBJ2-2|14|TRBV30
TGTGCCTGGACGAAGCAGGGAGGGGTCCGGGAGCTGTTTTTT
CAWTKQGGVRELFF
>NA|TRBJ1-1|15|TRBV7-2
TGTGCCAGCAGCTGGGTGGCGGGGCGGAACACTGAAGCTTTCTTT
CASSWVAGRNTEAFF
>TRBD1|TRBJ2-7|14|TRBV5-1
TGCGCCAGCAGCTATACCGGGACAGCCTACGAGCAGTACTTC
CASSYTGTAYEQYF
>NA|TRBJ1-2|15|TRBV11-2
TGTGCCAGCAGCCCTAACCCGCAGAGAGGCTATGGCTACACCTTC
CASSPNPQRGYGYTF
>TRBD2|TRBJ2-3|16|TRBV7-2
TGTGCCAGCAGCTTGGACCTAGCGGGGGGCACAGATACGCAGTATTTT
CASSLDLAGGTDTQYF
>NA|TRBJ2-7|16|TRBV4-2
TGTGCCAGCAGCCAAGCAGGCTTCCCAAGCCCTGGGGAGCAGTACTTC
CASSQAGFPSPGEQYF
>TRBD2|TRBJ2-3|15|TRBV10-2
TGCGCCAGCAGGCTAGCGGGAGGAAACACAGATACGCAGTATTTT
CASRLAGGNTDTQYF
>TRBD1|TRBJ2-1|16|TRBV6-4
TGTGCCAGCAGACAAGGCGGGACAGGGGCCTACAATGAGCAGTTCTTC
CASRQGGTGAYNEQFF